These T cell receptor beta chains were read from a single sample in a study of blood T cell repertoires in COVID-19. This table comes from immunoSEQ multiplex PCR, and its TCRdb copy is limited to in-frame clones, with some not included. The data show about 200,000 clones, with 82% seen just once and about 5% held by the top ten. Sequenced material: PBMCs or T cells enriched from blood (not recorded which). The receptor set was obtained from a woman aged 55-69 years with acute COVID-19. The CDR3 runs from the conserved cysteine through the conserved F or W. The D gene is left open where the match is weak. Not all rows give a size; the values are once, few, many and, for expanded clones, a class.

cdr3_aa cdr3_nt v_call d_call j_call cdr3_length clone_size
CSASSGDYGYTF TGCAGTGCTAGTTCCGGGGACTATGGCTACACCTTC TRBV20-1 - TRBJ1-2 12 once
CASSKAGGTNYGYTF TGTGCCAGCAGTAAAGCAGGTGGAACTAACTATGGCTACACCTTC TRBV25-1 - TRBJ1-2 15 -
CASARPLAGENTGELFF TGTGCCAGCGCTAGGCCGCTAGCGGGGGAGAACACCGGGGAGCTGTTTTTT TRBV7-8 TRBD2 TRBJ2-2 17 -
CASRRQGSYGYTF TGTGCCAGCAGAAGACAGGGGAGCTATGGCTACACCTTC TRBV12-3/TRBV12-4 TRBD1 TRBJ1-2 13 -
CASSARLAGGLQSNEQFF TGTGCCAGCAGCGCCCGACTAGCGGGCGGGTTGCAGTCAAATGAGCAGTTCTTC TRBV9 TRBD2 TRBJ2-1 18 -
CASSPAGGTEAFF TGTGCCAGCAGCCCCGCGGGGGGTACTGAAGCTTTCTTT TRBV7-9 - TRBJ1-1 13 -
CASSATETRIEQYF TGTGCCAGCAGTGCAACAGAGACTAGGATCGAGCAGTACTTC TRBV2 - TRBJ2-7 14 few
CASSLTSGRAGELFF TGTGCCAGCTCGCTGACTAGCGGGAGGGCCGGGGAGCTGTTTTTT TRBV18 TRBD2 TRBJ2-2 15 -
CATSYGGGGGNTIYF TGTGCCACCAGCTACGGTGGTGGGGGCGGAAACACCATATATTTT TRBV15 - TRBJ1-3 15 once
CASSPRLAGEIGELFF TGTGCCAGCTCACCACGGCTAGCGGGAGAAATTGGGGAGCTGTTTTTT TRBV18 TRBD2 TRBJ2-2 16 -
CASSRTGIGYTF TGTGCCAGCAGTCGGACAGGGATTGGCTACACCTTC TRBV27 TRBD1 TRBJ1-2 12 -
CASSFEGWGTDTGELFF TGTGCCAGCAGCTTCGAGGGTTGGGGTACGGACACCGGGGAGCTGTTTTTT TRBV5-4 - TRBJ2-2 17 -
CAISETGLAREQYF TGTGCCATCAGTGAGACCGGACTAGCGAGGGAGCAGTACTTC TRBV10-3 TRBD2 TRBJ2-7 14 -
CAIRGTGGYGYTF TGTGCCATCAGGGGCACGGGAGGCTATGGCTACACCTTC TRBV10-3 - TRBJ1-2 13 -
CASSWAIATNEKLFF TGTGCCAGCAGCTGGGCAATCGCAACTAATGAAAAACTGTTTTTT TRBV3-1/TRBV3-2 - TRBJ1-4 15 -
CASSLMQGRNTEAFF TGTGCCAGCAGCTTAATGCAGGGGCGGAACACTGAAGCTTTCTTT TRBV7-8 - TRBJ1-1 15 -
CASSLIGDGYTF TGTGCCAGCAGCCTGATAGGGGATGGGTACACCTTC TRBV4-2 - TRBJ1-2 12 -
CAARSWINQPQHF TGTGCCGCTAGGAGCTGGATCAATCAGCCCCAGCATTTT TRBV6-5 - TRBJ1-5 13 -
CASSTGTTTDTQYF TGTGCCAGTAGTACCGGGACTACCACAGATACGCAGTATTTT TRBV19 TRBD2 TRBJ2-3 14 -
CSAGGRDKNEKLFF TGCAGCGCGGGGGGCCGGGACAAGAATGAAAAACTGTTTTTT TRBV29-1 - TRBJ1-4 14 many
CASSQDDTSGSRETQYF TGCGCCAGCAGCCAAGACGACACTAGCGGGAGTAGGGAGACCCAGTACTTC TRBV4-1 TRBD2 TRBJ2-5 17 -
CASSDKRDYNEQFF TGTGCCAGCAGTGACAAACGGGACTACAATGAGCAGTTCTTC TRBV2 - TRBJ2-1 14 -
CASKGPTGERDF TGTGCCAGCAAAGGTCCGACAGGAGAGAGGGATTTT TRBV12-3/TRBV12-4 - TRBJ1-3 12 -
CASRRGTGGGYTF TGTGCCAGTAGACGCGGCACGGGGGGCGGTTACACCTTC TRBV19 - TRBJ1-2 13 -
CASSSGGSAFF TGTGCCAGCAGTTCGGGGGGGTCGGCTTTCTTT TRBV12-3/TRBV12-4 - TRBJ1-1 11 -
CASRPGGSSSPLHF TGTGCCAGCAGACCGGGCGGGAGTAGTTCACCCCTCCACTTT TRBV28 - TRBJ1-6 14 -
CASSPGETSGVDNEQFF TGCGCCAGCAGCCCTGGAGAGACTAGCGGGGTCGACAATGAGCAGTTCTTC TRBV5-1 TRBD2 TRBJ2-1 17 -
CASRRTSGGMRNQETQYF TGTGCCAGCAGGAGGACTAGCGGGGGTATGAGAAACCAAGAGACCCAGTACTTC TRBV5-4 TRBD2 TRBJ2-5 18 -
CASSISLAGDDKNTGELFF TGTGCCAGTAGTATATCTCTAGCGGGAGACGATAAAAACACCGGGGAGCTGTTTTTT TRBV19 TRBD2 TRBJ2-2 19 once
CASSPQGATDTQYF TGTGCCAGCAGTCCTCAGGGGGCCACAGATACGCAGTATTTT TRBV27 TRBD1 TRBJ2-3 14 -
CAISPGLAGVNEQFF TGTGCCATCAGCCCGGGACTAGCGGGAGTGAATGAGCAGTTCTTC TRBV10-3 TRBD2 TRBJ2-1 15 -